The 22 T cell receptor beta chains given below trace back to one sample, sequenced in a study of T cell responses to AZD1222 COVID-19 vaccine. The assay was immunoSEQ multiplex PCR, and TCRdb's table has in-frame clones only and misses some. The table lists under 150,000 clones, 84% of them singletons. This specimen consisted of peripheral blood, obtained 28 days after the second AZD1222 dose. The receptor source for this set is an adult who received the AZD1222 COVID-19 vaccine.

This chain connects TRBV6-5 to TRBJ1-2, with D unclear. The CDR3 extends over 14 amino acids. The V gene lost 8 bases and the J gene lost 4 bases, with 17 bases spanning the gap. Germline V gives CDR1 MNHEY, CDR2 SVGAGI. For the CDR3, the DNA is TGTGCCAGCCGGGGATTAGGCAGGAGCTATGGCTACACCTTC. Residues: CASRGLGRSYGYTF.

This rearrangement joins TRBV7-2 to TRBJ2-3; 8 bases fit TRBD1. There are 17 residues in the CDR3. V was clipped by 5 bases and J by 3 bases; unmatched bases: 13. CDR1 SGHTA and CDR2 FQGNSA come from the germline V gene. CDR3 in DNA: TGTGCCAGCAGCCGGAGGACAGGGATGGGAAGAACAGATACGCAGTATTTT. It specifies CASSRRTGMGRTDTQYF.

The chain joins TRBV28 to TRBJ1-5; 11 bases align to TRBD1. Trimming removed 6 bases from V and 6 bases from J; junction bases left unmatched: 4. The CDR3 runs 14 residues. In germline, CDR1 is MDHEN, CDR2 SYDVKM. The CDR3 nucleotides are TGTGCCAGCAGGGACAGGGGGCTTGGTCAGCCCCAGCATTTT. Translating it yields CASRDRGLGQPQHF.

The rearrangement uses TRBV12-1 and TRBJ1-5; the table's D call of TRBD1 was not tested on the DNA. TRBV12-1 is flagged as a pseudogene. The CDR3 extends over 17 amino acids. The CDR3 DNA follows: TGTGCCAGCAGCGCCCGGGACAGCTGTTGGGTAAATCAGCCCCAGCATTTT. This gives the protein CASSARDSCWVNQPQHF.

This chain uses TRBV9 with TRBJ1-1; tentatively, D is TRBD1 (5 bases). The germline V and J ends were trimmed by 0 bases and 3 bases, with 27 bases remaining between them. This CDR3 comprises 20 residues. Germline CDR1 reads SGDLS; CDR2 reads YYNGEE. The CDR3 coding sequence is TGTGCCAGCAGCGTAGCCCGCGGGCGGGTACAGGCTCCATGGGACACTGAAGCTTTCTTT. Its protein is CASSVARGRVQAPWDTEAFF.

V gene TRBV6-4 combines with J gene TRBJ1-2; no clear D. The CDR3 is 14 amino acids. CDR1 is MRHNA and CDR2 is SNTAGT in the germline V gene. The V end was cut by 3 bases, the J end by 3 bases, with 11 bases between. CDR3 sequence reads: CASSDVYRDYGYTF. The DNA of the CDR3 is TGTGCCAGCAGTGATGTGTACAGAGACTATGGCTACACCTTC.

The V and J genes are TRBV6-5 and TRBJ2-7, with D possibly being TRBD1 (6 bases). V lost 6 bases and J 6 bases, leaving 18 bases between the germline ends. Germline-derived CDR1 and CDR2 are MNHEY and SVGAGI. The CDR3 length is 14 residues. CDR3 sequence reads: CASRPRGGIGEQYF. In DNA, the CDR3 is TGTGCCAGCAGACCGAGAGGGGGAATCGGCGAGCAGTACTTC.

The chain carries TRBV19 and TRBJ1-1; 9 bases agree with TRBD1. The germline CDR1 and CDR2 sequences are LNHDA and SQIVND (reference sequence). V was clipped by 6 bases and J by 6 bases; unmatched bases: 11. The CDR3 contains 15 residues. The CDR3 nucleotides are TGTGCCAGTAGCCGGGGACAGGGAGGTAGGGCTGAAGCTTTCTTT. Protein: CASSRGQGGRAEAFF.

This sequence joins TRBV7-2 and TRBJ1-6, with 9 bases aligning to TRBD1. The CDR3 is 15 amino acids. V shed 3 bases, J shed 5 bases, and the junction held 2 bases outside the gene matches. Per the germline V gene, CDR1 is SGHTA and CDR2 is FQGNSA. CDR3 in DNA: TGTGCCAGCAGCTTGGGACAGGGCAATAATTCACCCCTCCACTTT. Translating gives CASSLGQGNNSPLHF.

This chain joins TRBV18 and TRBJ2-7; no clear D gene. CDR1 KGHSH and CDR2 LQKENI come from the germline V gene. The CDR3 length is 15 residues. Trimming shortened V by 6 bases and J by 2 bases, and 17 bases separated the two germline ends. CDR3 bases: TGTGCCAGCTCCCCTCCGGGTGCTGGCCCCTACGAGCAGTACTTC. This translates into CASSPPGAGPYEQYF.

The rearrangement joins TRBV20-1 to TRBJ2-5; D is unclear. V shed 3 bases and J shed 5 bases, with 10 bases lying between them. The CDR3 consists of 12 residues. In germline, CDR1 is DFQATT, CDR2 SNEGSKA (reference sequence). DNA for the CDR3: TGCAGTGCTAGTGGTTTTTGGGAGACCCAGTACTTC. This codes for CSASGFWETQYF.

The V call is TRBV13, the J call TRBJ2-1; D gene unclear. Trimming cost V 7 bases and J 1 base, with 8 bases left between them. This CDR3 comprises 13 residues. Germline V gene sequence: CDR1 PRHDT, CDR2 FYEKMQ (reference sequence). The CDR3 nucleotides read TGTGCCAGCAAAGAAAATTCCTACAATGAGCAGTTCTTC. Translated, it gives CASKENSYNEQFF.

The rearrangement uses TRBV10-3 and TRBJ1-1, with a possible D match to TRBD1 (6 bases). The CDR3 totals 16 residues. The ends were cut back, 0 bases at V and 5 bases at J, with 16 bases in the middle. Looked up from germline, CDR1 is ENHRY and CDR2 is SYGVKD. CDR3 loop: CAISESTDVGGTEAFF. For the CDR3, the DNA is TGTGCCATCAGTGAGTCGACCGACGTAGGGGGGACTGAAGCTTTCTTT.

J is TRBJ1-5 and V is TRBV5-5; 11 bases match TRBD1. The germline V gene has CDR1 SGHKS and CDR2 YYEKEE (reference sequence). The CDR3 loop spans 17 amino acids. The V segment lost 4 bases and the J segment 1 base; nucleotides outside the gene matches: 7. As DNA, the CDR3 is TGTGCCAGCAGCAGTATGCGGGACAGGGGGAGCAATCAGCCCCAGCATTTT. Translation gives CASSSMRDRGSNQPQHF.

The chain links TRBV6-2 or TRBV6-3 to TRBJ1-2; TRBD1 might be the D (5 bases). The CDR3 extends over 11 amino acids. V lost 3 bases and J lost 8, with 7 bases in between. The germline V gene has CDR1 MNHEY and CDR2 SVGEGT. CDR3 residues: CASSYRDGYTF. Here the CDR3 DNA reads TGTGCCAGCAGTTATAGGGACGGCTACACCTTC.

V and J are TRBV19 and TRBJ1-5; D gene ambiguous. CDR3 length: 13 residues. The ends were cut back, 1 base at V and 5 bases at J, with 6 bases in the middle. Per germline, CDR1 LNHDA and CDR2 SQIVND (reference sequence). The chain's CDR3 is CASSIGLDQPQHF. The CDR3 region has the DNA TGTGCCAGTAGTATAGGATTGGATCAGCCCCAGCATTTT. The complete variable domain, with remaining parts taken from reference TRBV19 and TRBJ1-5, reads DGGITQSPKYLFRKEGQNVTLSCEQNLNHDAMYWYRQDPGQGLRLIYYSQIVNDFQKGDIAEGYSVSREKKESFPLTVTSAQKNPTAFYLCASSIGLDQPQHFGDGTRLSIL.

The count of this clone is one. The chain employs TRBV14 and TRBJ2-3; D ambiguous. The CDR3 is made up of 11 amino acids. Trimming left V 3 bases short and J 2 bases short, with 0 bases between. CDR1 SGHDN and CDR2 FVKESK come from the germline V gene. CDR3 sequence reads: CASSHTDTQYF. CDR3 nucleotides: TGTGCCAGCAGCCACACAGATACGCAGTATTTT.

The chain carries TRBV7-6 and TRBJ1-5; 8 bases are a match to TRBD1. J was trimmed by 2 bases and V by 4 bases; bases with no gene match: 7. This CDR3 has 16 residues. Per germline, CDR1 SGHVS and CDR2 FNYEAQ. The CDR3 loop reads CASSSGQGMGNQPQHF. The CDR3 coding sequence is TGTGCCAGCAGCTCAGGACAGGGAATGGGCAATCAGCCCCAGCATTTT.

The V gene is TRBV11-2, the J gene TRBJ1-1; D ambiguous. The germline V gene has CDR1 SGHAT and CDR2 FQNNGV. V was cut by 8 bases and J by 5 bases, with 18 bases left in between. This CDR3 has 14 amino acids. DNA for the CDR3: TGTGCCAGCGAAAAGCCCTTCCGAGGGACTGAAGCTTTCTTT. Its translation is CASEKPFRGTEAFF.

The genes are TRBV19 and TRBJ1-2; D gene uncertain. Germline V gene data show CDR1 as LNHDA and CDR2 as SQIVND (reference sequence). CDR3 length: 15 residues. Between the trimmed V and J ends, which lost 5 bases and 2 bases, there was a span of 15 bases. CDR3 nucleotides: TGTGCCAGTAGTGTTCCGGGAAAGAGGAACTATGGCTACACCTTC. This gives the protein CASSVPGKRNYGYTF.

The chain uses TRBV5-4 and TRBJ2-1; TRBD1 is a possible D gene (6 bases). Germline V gives CDR1 SGHNT, CDR2 YYREEE (reference sequence). The CDR3 runs 14 residues. Trimming removed 2 bases from V and 4 bases from J, with 10 bases in between. The CDR3: CASSFRDKYNEQFF. CDR3 nucleotides: TGTGCCAGCAGCTTCAGGGACAAGTACAATGAGCAGTTCTTC.

CDR3 DNA: TGTGCCATCAGTGAACGTACTTTGGGAAACAATCAGCCCCAGCATTTT. As protein: CAISERTLGNNQPQHF. The genes are TRBV10-3 and TRBJ1-5; no clear D. The CDR3 runs to 16 residues. Trimming cost V 3 bases and J 3 bases, with 15 bases left between them. The germline gives CDR1 ENHRY, CDR2 SYGVKD.